This T cell receptor beta chain was sequenced during a study of T cell responses to AZD1222 COVID-19 vaccine. Study-level findings and limits: Repertoire sampling happened only post peak T cell response. It should be noted that donors were predominantly white British and more often female, and clonal diversity was possibly underestimated.

Profiled with immunoSEQ multiplex PCR; TCRdb holds only in-frame clones, not every one. The sample holds 80,000 to 100,000 clones, around 89% seen once. The CDR3 length is 14 residues. Deletions cut 3 bases from V and 4 bases from J, with 9 bases between. Looked up from germline, CDR1 is SGHTA and CDR2 is FQGNSA. Points on this clone: Its antigen remains unidentified.

Specimen: peripheral blood, collected on day 0 of AZD1222 vaccination. The sequence was collected from an adult in good health. The chain carries TRBV7-2 and TRBJ1-4; a possible D gene is TRBD1 (6 bases). CDR3 sequence (DNA): TGTGCCAGCAGCTTTGGGGGCGGTAATGAAAAACTGTTTTTT. It encodes CASSFGGGNEKLFF.